Listed here is a single TCR beta chain. What it binds is unknown. Other nucleotide sequences in the sample specify the same CDR3. These data are taken from a study of cytomegalovirus exposure and HLA in healthy donors. Findings and caveats of the study: Cytomegalovirus association was listed for approximately 150 TCR beta chains. For TCR beta chains, V- and J-gene trimming was later linked to a missense DCLRE1C variant.

The CDR3 runs 16 residues. Germline lookup yields CDR1 SGHNT and CDR2 YYREEE (reference sequence). V lost 3 bases, J lost 0 bases, and 15 bases lay in between. With 60 Vbeta and 13 Jbeta primers, the PCR was carried out. Generated by immunoSEQ multiplex PCR, the TCRdb table keeps only in-frame clones and is missing some. The sample lists approximately 120,000 clones, roughly 78% occurring once. The sample taken for sequencing was PBMCs. This clonotype was obtained from a man younger than 40 in good health and CMV-seronegative. V usage is TRBV5-4 and J usage is TRBJ1-1; no definite D call. The CDR3 DNA reads as TGTGCCAGCAGCTGGGATGGGCGGGTGATGAACACTGAAGCTTTCTTT. Translated, it gives CASSWDGRVMNTEAFF. The variable domain in full, with the rest retrieved from reference TRBV5-4 and TRBJ1-1, is ETGVTQSPTHLIKTRGQQVTLRCSSQSGHNTVSWYQQALGQGPQFIFQYYREEENGRGNFPPRFSGLQFPNYSSELNVNALELDDSALYLCASSWDGRVMNTEAFFGQGTRLTVV.